Presented here are 15 T cell receptor beta chains from one specimen sequenced in a study of a mutant IDH1 vaccine in newly diagnosed glioma. Time point meaning: week 35, safety follow-up. Every single dose of the vaccine, 300 ug of mutant IDH1 20-mer peptide, came with topical imiquimod. The protocol was immunoSEQ multiplex PCR, while the TCRdb copy is restricted to in-frame clones and leaves out a portion. This sample yields about 69,000 clones, of which more than 75% are seen a single time; more than 1.5% belongs to the top ten. Their specific antigens are unknown. The material sequenced was PBMCs, taken from a glioma patient whose treatment included an IDH1 peptide vaccine. The source is a man younger than 45 with glioma.

This rearrangement joins TRBV4-2 to TRBJ1-3; D not resolved. Germline values: CDR1 LGHNA, CDR2 YNFKEQ. The CDR3 runs 17 residues. Between the trimmed V and J ends, which lost 0 bases and 2 bases, there was a span of 14 bases. CDR3 bases: TGTGCCAGCAGCCAAGATATTTTGGGCGGGGCTGGAAACACCATATATTTT. Its translation is CASSQDILGGAGNTIYF.

The rearrangement uses TRBV5-4 and TRBJ1-1, with D possibly matching TRBD1 (6 bases). Looked up from germline, CDR1 is SGHNT and CDR2 is YYREEE (reference sequence). This CDR3 is built from 13 residues. V was cut by 5 bases and J by 1 base, with 9 bases left in between. DNA for the CDR3: TGTGCCAGCAGACAGGACAGGAACACTGAAGCTTTCTTT. Protein sequence: CASRQDRNTEAFF.

The chain links TRBV2 to TRBJ2-1, with D unclear. This CDR3 comprises 12 residues. CDR1 is SNHLY, CDR2 FYNNEI, per germline. Trimming shortened V by 8 bases and J by 6 bases, and 11 bases separated the two germline ends. The CDR3 spells CASLLVFNEQFF. In DNA, the CDR3 is TGTGCCAGCTTGTTGGTGTTCAATGAGCAGTTCTTC. Drawing the rest from reference TRBV2 and TRBJ2-1, the complete variable domain is EPEVTQTPSHQVTQMGQEVILRCVPISNHLYFYWYRQILGQKVEFLVSFYNNEISEKSEIFDDQFSVERPDGSNFTLKIRSTKLEDSAMYFCASLLVFNEQFFGPGTRLTVL.

This sequence joins TRBV4-1 and TRBJ2-5; tentative D call: TRBD2 (6 bases). The end of the DNA fits TRBJ2-7 better, so the J call may be wrong. Germline CDR1 reads MGHRA; CDR2 reads YSYEKL. This CDR3 has 15 residues. The CDR3 sequence is CASSQVRGAGYEQYF. CDR3 sequence (DNA): TGCGCCAGCAGCCAAGTTCGCGGGGCGGGCTACGAGCAGTACTTC.

The rearrangement uses TRBV11-3 and TRBJ2-2, with D perhaps matching TRBD1 (7 bases). The ends were cut back, 5 bases at V and 7 bases at J, with 11 bases in the middle. Germline CDR1 SGHNT, CDR2 YENEEA. The CDR3 contains 13 residues. The CDR3 is CASSVQGGGELFF. The DNA for the CDR3 is TGTGCCAGCAGCGTCCAGGGGGGCGGGGAGCTGTTTTTT.

The V gene is TRBV6-6, the J gene TRBJ1-4, with no clear D. Germline V gives CDR1 MNHNY, CDR2 SVGAGI (reference sequence). The CDR3 is made up of 15 amino acids. Trimming stripped 7 bases from V and 3 bases from J, with 15 bases between. CDR3 amino acids: CASNPGWAANEKLFF. The DNA of the CDR3 is TGTGCCAGCAATCCTGGGTGGGCGGCTAATGAAAAACTGTTTTTT.

The V gene is TRBV6-1, the J gene TRBJ2-5; TRBD1 agrees at 8 bases. V shed 5 bases, J shed 7 bases, and the junction held 9 bases outside the gene matches. The CDR3 covers 14 residues. Germline V gene lookup returns CDR1 MNHNS and CDR2 SASEGT. CDR3 coding DNA: TGTGCCAGCAGTAGCAGGGGGCCCCCAGGGACCCAGTACTTC. The encoded protein is CASSSRGPPGTQYF.

The chain carries TRBV28 and TRBJ1-1; no firm D call. The CDR3 covers 11 residues. CDR1 and CDR2 from the germline V gene are MDHEN and SYDVKM. With 4 bases removed from V and 5 bases from J, the gap between germline ends came to 5 bases. CDR3: CASSSGTEAFF. CDR3 nucleotide sequence: TGTGCCAGCAGTTCCGGAACTGAAGCTTTCTTT.

CDR3 residues: CASSLNEDNEQYF. CDR3 bases: TGTGCCAGCAGCTTGAATGAAGATAACGAGCAGTACTTC. This chain joins TRBV11-3 and TRBJ2-7; unclear D gene. Trimming removed 3 bases from V and 5 bases from J, with 11 bases in between. The CDR3 sequence is 13 residues long. From germline, CDR1 is SGHNT and CDR2 YENEEA.

The V call is TRBV30, the J call TRBJ1-1; D not resolved. Germline assignment: CDR1 GTSNPN and CDR2 SVGIG (reference sequence). With 2 bases removed from V and 5 bases from J, the gap between germline ends came to 12 bases. There are 13 residues in the CDR3. In nucleotides, the CDR3 is TGTGCCTGGAGTCTGGCGGGAGGGACTGAAGCTTTCTTT. Its protein product is CAWSLAGGTEAFF.

The sample holds one count of this clone. The chain uses TRBV2 and TRBJ2-3, with D hard to call. The CDR3 runs to 14 residues. Germline V gene data show CDR1 as SNHLY and CDR2 as FYNNEI. V was shortened by 7 bases and J by 0 bases, with 11 bases between the two germline ends. CDR3: CASITQCSTDTQYF. The DNA of the CDR3 is TGTGCCAGCATAACGCAATGTAGCACAGATACGCAGTATTTT.

The chain uses TRBV7-3 and TRBJ2-1; D ambiguous. Trimming removed 5 bases at V and 7 bases at J, with 12 bases between. CDR3 size: 13 residues. Germline CDR1 SGHTA, CDR2 FQGTGA. The CDR3 spells CASSQGGPNEQFF. The CDR3, as DNA: TGTGCCAGCAGCCAAGGCGGCCCAAATGAGCAGTTCTTC.

The gene calls are TRBV10-1 and TRBJ1-4; D remains unclear. This CDR3 is 14 amino acids long. Germline lookup yields CDR1 WNHNN and CDR2 SYGVQD (reference sequence). Trimming removed 5 bases at V and 6 bases at J, with 13 bases between. The CDR3 DNA reads as TGCGCCAGCAGTTCCTACCGGACCCATGAAAAACTGTTTTTT. Translating gives CASSSYRTHEKLFF.

The chain employs TRBV25-1 and TRBJ1-1; weak D call: TRBD1 (5 bases). V dropped 4 bases and J dropped 11 bases, with 11 bases sitting between them. CDR1 MGHDK and CDR2 SYGVNS come from the germline V gene. The CDR3 consists of 11 residues. The DNA for the CDR3 is TGTGCCAGCAGTGTAGGGGCGTGGGCTTTCTTT. This encodes CASSVGAWAFF.

This clone has only one observation. The chain uses TRBV2 and TRBJ1-1; the match to TRBD1 covers 7 bases. V gave up 6 bases and J gave up 9 bases; unmatched junction bases: 13. CDR3 size: 14 residues. Germline CDR1 is SNHLY and CDR2 is FYNNEI. This CDR3 is CASRGRGGAVKAFF. Here the CDR3 DNA reads TGTGCCAGCAGGGGGCGAGGGGGCGCGGTAAAAGCTTTCTTT.